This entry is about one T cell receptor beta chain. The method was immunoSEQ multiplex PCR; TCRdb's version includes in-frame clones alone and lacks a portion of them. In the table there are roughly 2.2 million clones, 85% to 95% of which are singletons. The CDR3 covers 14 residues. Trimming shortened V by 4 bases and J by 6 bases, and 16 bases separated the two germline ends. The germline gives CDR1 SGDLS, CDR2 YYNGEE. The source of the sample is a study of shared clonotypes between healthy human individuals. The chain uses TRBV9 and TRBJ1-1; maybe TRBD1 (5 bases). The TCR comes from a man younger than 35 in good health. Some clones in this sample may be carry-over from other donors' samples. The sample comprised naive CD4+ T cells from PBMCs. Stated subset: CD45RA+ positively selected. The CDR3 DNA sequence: TGTGCCAGCAGCCCACGGGGGGGAAGCGCTGAAGCTTTCTTT. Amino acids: CASSPRGGSAEAFF.